This entry lists 28 T cell receptor beta chains sequenced from one sample in a study of cytomegalovirus exposure and HLA in healthy donors. With 60 Vbeta and 13 Jbeta primers, the PCR was carried out. Libraries were prepared by immunoSEQ multiplex PCR; TCRdb keeps only in-frame clonotypes and omits some of them. The sample has roughly 100,000 clones, 76% seen once; the top ten hold under 7%. Input material: PBMCs. The receptors originated from a man between 25 and 39 years old in good health and CMV-seropositive.

The CDR3 sequence is CASSLRGLAGGNQETQYF. The CDR3 bases are TGTGCCAGCAGCTTACGGGGACTAGCGGGGGGTAACCAAGAGACCCAGTACTTC. The chain couples TRBV9 to TRBJ2-5; TRBD2 matches 15 bases. The J segment lost 0 bases and the V segment lost 4 bases, leaving 7 bases of the junction unmatched. This CDR3 comprises 18 residues. Germline CDR1 SGDLS, CDR2 YYNGEE.

In its sample, this clone was seen a few times. The chain joins TRBV30 to TRBJ1-1; D might be TRBD1 (5 bases). The CDR3 sequence is 11 residues long. Germline assignment: CDR1 GTSNPN and CDR2 SVGIG (reference sequence). V dropped 1 base and J dropped 5 bases, with 5 bases sitting between them. CDR3 loop: CAWSGQTEAFF. The CDR3 nucleotides are TGTGCCTGGAGTGGACAGACTGAAGCTTTCTTT. The full variable domain, rest sourced from reference TRBV30 and TRBJ1-1, is SQTIHQWPATLVQPVGSPLSLECTVEGTSNPNLYWYRQAAGRGLQLLFYSVGIGQISSEVPQNLSASRPQDRQFILSSKKLLLSDSGFYLCAWSGQTEAFFGQGTRLTVV.

The chain combines TRBV5-4 with TRBJ2-1; D call uncertain. V was cut by 5 bases and J by 0 bases, with 12 bases left in between. This CDR3 has 15 residues. The V gene's germline CDR1 is SGHNT and CDR2 YYREEE (reference sequence). CDR3 sequence (DNA): TGTGCCAGCAGGTTCGAGAGTTCCTCCTACAATGAGCAGTTCTTC. It codes for CASRFESSSYNEQFF.

V usage is TRBV9 and J usage is TRBJ1-2; TRBD1 matches at 7 bases. V shed 0 bases and J 2 bases; nucleotides not matched to a gene: 4. The CDR3 spans 15 residues. The germline CDR1 and CDR2 sequences are SGDLS and YYNGEE. DNA for the CDR3: TGTGCCAGCAGCGTAGGTGCACAGGGGAACTATGGCTACACCTTC. It encodes CASSVGAQGNYGYTF.

This sequence joins TRBV6-1 and TRBJ1-1; TRBD1 matches 11 bases. This CDR3 is built from 13 residues. Losses at the gene ends were 4 bases for V and 5 bases for J; bases not matched to a gene: 0. Germline V lookup: CDR1 MNHNS, CDR2 SASEGT. CDR3 DNA sequence: TGTGCCAGCAGTGGGGACAGGGGGACTGAAGCTTTCTTT. Translation gives CASSGDRGTEAFF.

This chain connects TRBV7-2 to TRBJ2-5; D uncertain. Germline CDR1 reads SGHTA; CDR2 reads FQGNSA. The ends were cut back, 3 bases at V and 2 bases at J, with 10 bases in the middle. This CDR3 has 14 residues. In DNA, the CDR3 is TGTGCCAGCAGCTTGTACAGCTCTCAAGAGACCCAGTACTTC. Protein sequence: CASSLYSSQETQYF.

This clone was picked up many times. J is TRBJ1-5 and V is TRBV6-1; no clear D. Germline values: CDR1 MNHNS, CDR2 SASEGT. V was shortened by 4 bases and J by 15 bases, with 13 bases between the two germline ends. CDR3 size: 11 residues. Here the CDR3 DNA reads TGTGCCAGCAGTGCTTCGACGGGGAGGCATTTT. Residues: CASSASTGRHF.

The chain carries TRBV28 and TRBJ2-5; possibly TRBD1 for D (5 bases). The germline V gene encodes CDR1 MDHEN and CDR2 SYDVKM. This CDR3 is 13 amino acids long. The germline V and J ends were trimmed by 10 bases and 5 bases, with 17 bases remaining between them. The CDR3 sequence is CATVKSGWETQYF. In nucleotides, the CDR3 is TGTGCCACCGTTAAGTCAGGGTGGGAGACCCAGTACTTC.

J is TRBJ2-5 and V is TRBV7-8, with a weak D call TRBD2 (6 bases). Germline V CDR1 and CDR2: SGHVS, FQNEAQ. Trimming took off 2 bases at V and 7 bases at J, with 11 bases between the two ends. CDR3 length: 13 amino acids. The chain's CDR3 is CASSLIPAGTQYF. The CDR3, as DNA: TGTGCCAGCAGCTTAATTCCAGCGGGGACCCAGTACTTC.

This clone turned up a few times. The chain uses TRBV28 and TRBJ1-2; 8 bases line up with TRBD1. The germline V gene has CDR1 MDHEN and CDR2 SYDVKM. V shed 3 bases, J shed 10 bases, and the junction held 7 bases outside the gene matches. CDR3 length: 13 amino acids. The CDR3 region has the DNA TGTGCCAGCAGTTTCGACAGGGGAGTTGACTACACCTTC. This sequence encodes CASSFDRGVDYTF.

This clone has just a few counts. Other nucleotide sequences in the sample specify the same CDR3. The chain is built from TRBV4-2 and TRBJ1-2; D possibly corresponds to TRBD1 (5 bases). V lost 0 bases and J 6 bases, leaving 11 bases between the germline ends. This CDR3 is built from 14 residues. Per the germline V gene, CDR1 is LGHNA and CDR2 is YNFKEQ. CDR3 sequence (DNA): TGTGCCAGCAGCCAAGATCAAGGGGCCGATGGCTACACCTTC. Its translation is CASSQDQGADGYTF.

This chain links TRBV5-6 with TRBJ1-1; D gene unclear. The V gene lost 2 bases and the J gene lost 2 bases, with 7 bases spanning the gap. This CDR3 contains 13 residues. Germline V gene data show CDR1 as SGHDT and CDR2 as YYEEEE. The CDR3 coding sequence is TGTGCCAGCAGCTTCCGGAGAAACACTGAAGCTTTCTTT. It encodes CASSFRRNTEAFF.

The gene calls are TRBV10-1 and TRBJ1-5; 7 nucleotides match TRBD1. The CDR3 spans 16 residues. With 6 bases clipped from V and 2 bases from J, the junction kept 10 bases outside the gene matches. Germline CDR1 WNHNN, CDR2 SYGVQD (reference sequence). In DNA, the CDR3 is TGCGCCAGCAGAGACAGGGTTGAGGGCGGCAATCAGCCCCAGCATTTT. Translated: CASRDRVEGGNQPQHF.

The chain combines TRBV4-2 with TRBJ1-1; 7 bases agree with TRBD1. The CDR3 covers 16 residues. Germline values: CDR1 LGHNA, CDR2 YNFKEQ. With 0 bases clipped from V and 0 bases from J, the junction kept 4 bases outside the gene matches. CDR3 coding DNA: TGTGCCAGCAGCCAAGATCCGGACAGGTTGAACACTGAAGCTTTCTTT. Translating gives CASSQDPDRLNTEAFF.

This chain connects TRBV5-1 to TRBJ2-5; D possibly corresponds to TRBD2 (6 bases). Between the trimmed V and J ends, which lost 0 bases and 3 bases, there was a span of 12 bases. This CDR3 region has 15 residues. Germline loops: CDR1 SGHRS, CDR2 YFSETQ. The chain's CDR3 is CASSLAGGKEETQYF. The CDR3 nucleotides read TGCGCCAGCAGCTTGGCCGGGGGAAAGGAAGAGACCCAGTACTTC.

The chain is built from TRBV19 and TRBJ1-2; no reliable D call. Germline V gives CDR1 LNHDA, CDR2 SQIVND (reference sequence). V lost 7 bases to trimming and J lost 8 bases, with 11 bases between them. The CDR3 spans 11 residues. The CDR3 protein is CASTSKRGYTF. CDR3 sequence (DNA): TGTGCCAGTACCTCGAAGAGGGGCTACACCTTC.

This chain joins TRBV7-9 and TRBJ2-2, with D possibly matching TRBD1 (5 bases). This CDR3 has 15 residues. Germline loops: CDR1 SEHNR, CDR2 FQNEAQ (reference sequence). Trimming shortened V by 4 bases and J by 1 base, and 10 bases separated the two germline ends. The CDR3 region is CASSSRVGNTGELFF. The CDR3 coding sequence is TGTGCCAGCAGCTCCAGGGTAGGGAACACCGGGGAGCTGTTTTTT.

The genes are TRBV7-9 and TRBJ2-1; the match to TRBD2 covers 11 bases. The germline V gene encodes CDR1 SEHNR and CDR2 FQNEAQ (reference sequence). The J segment lost 8 bases and the V segment lost 8 bases, leaving 8 bases of the junction unmatched. This CDR3 spans 14 amino acids. The CDR3, as DNA: TGTGCCAGCGGGGGGCTAGCGGGAGGTCATGAGCAGTTCTTC. This codes for CASGGLAGGHEQFF.

This clone was observed a single time. This CDR3 reads CASSLVGGGSTEAFF. CDR3 DNA sequence: TGTGCCAGCAGCTTAGTGGGAGGGGGGAGCACTGAAGCTTTCTTT. This sequence joins TRBV7-3 and TRBJ1-1, with D tentatively TRBD1 (6 bases). The germline V gene encodes CDR1 SGHTA and CDR2 FQGTGA. The CDR3 runs to 15 residues. Trimming shortened V by 2 bases and J by 4 bases, and 14 bases separated the two germline ends.

The chain has TRBV9 and TRBJ1-2, with TRBD1 matching over 10 bases. V lost 4 bases, J lost 12 bases, and 9 bases stayed unmatched. The CDR3 totals 13 residues. CDR1 SGDLS and CDR2 YYNGEE come from the germline V gene. CDR3 protein: CASSSGGTGDHTF. In DNA, the CDR3 is TGTGCCAGCAGCTCAGGAGGGACAGGGGATCACACCTTC.

The chain joins TRBV6-1 to TRBJ1-5; D remains ambiguous. The CDR3 has 13 residues. Germline loops: CDR1 MNHNS, CDR2 SASEGT. Trimming shortened V by 4 bases and J by 4 bases, and 8 bases separated the two germline ends. This CDR3 is CASSVLLNQPQHF. As DNA, the CDR3 is TGTGCCAGCAGTGTCTTATTGAATCAGCCCCAGCATTTT.

The V call is TRBV9, the J call TRBJ2-5; 12 bases are a match to TRBD2. Germline loops: CDR1 SGDLS, CDR2 YYNGEE. The CDR3 is 16 residues long. With V trimmed by 0 bases and J by 1 base, 1 base remained unmatched. The CDR3 spells CASSVGTSGVQETQYF. CDR3 DNA: TGTGCCAGCAGCGTAGGGACTAGCGGGGTCCAAGAGACCCAGTACTTC.

The V gene is TRBV5-1, the J gene TRBJ2-1; tentative D call: TRBD1 (5 bases). Deletions cut 0 bases from V and 0 bases from J, with 10 bases between. CDR1 is SGHRS and CDR2 is YFSETQ in the germline V gene. This CDR3 has 16 amino acids. CDR3 DNA: TGCGCCAGCAGCTTGGGGACACTGAGCTCCTACAATGAGCAGTTCTTC. Residues: CASSLGTLSSYNEQFF.

A few counts support this clone. CDR3: CASSLEDWDNEQFF. The DNA of the CDR3 is TGTGCCAGCAGCTTGGAAGACTGGGACAATGAGCAGTTCTTC. The chain uses TRBV5-6 and TRBJ2-1; D remains unclear. The CDR3 has 14 residues. The V and J ends lost 0 bases and 5 bases respectively, with 9 bases between them. Germline V gene sequence: CDR1 SGHDT, CDR2 YYEEEE.

There are a few counts of this clone. This chain connects TRBV5-1 to TRBJ2-2; TRBD1 matches at 12 bases. This CDR3 has 14 residues. Trimming took 5 bases from V and 7 from J; bases not matched to a gene: 3. Germline CDR1 reads SGHRS; CDR2 reads YFSETQ. The CDR3 spells CASRGQGASGELFF. The CDR3 DNA reads TGCGCCAGCAGGGGACAGGGGGCGAGCGGGGAGCTGTTTTTT.

The rearrangement links TRBV4-3 to TRBJ2-2, with TRBD2 matching 14 bases. Unmatched junction bases numbered 8, after V lost 3 bases and J lost 8 bases. This CDR3 region has 17 residues. Germline V gives CDR1 LGHNA, CDR2 YSLEER. CDR3 in amino acids: CASSQGTSGGQGGELFF. DNA of the CDR3: TGCGCCAGCAGCCAGGGGACTAGCGGGGGCCAAGGGGGGGAGCTGTTTTTT.

The chain uses TRBV28 and TRBJ1-1; D might be TRBD1 (6 bases). CDR1 is MDHEN, CDR2 SYDVKM, per germline. The V and J ends lost 4 bases and 3 bases respectively, with 15 bases between them. CDR3 length equals 15 residues. In DNA, the CDR3 is TGTGCCAGCAGTTCCCGACAGGTTGGGGACACTGAAGCTTTCTTT. Protein sequence: CASSSRQVGDTEAFF. Full variable domain (outside the CDR3, taken from reference TRBV28 and TRBJ1-1): DVKVTQSSRYLVKRTGEKVFLECVQDMDHENMFWYRQDPGLGLRLIYFSYDVKMKEKGDIPEGYSVSREKKERFSLILESASTNQTSMYLCASSSRQVGDTEAFFGQGTRLTVV.

This rearrangement joins TRBV9 to TRBJ2-2; the D is unclear. V gave up 8 bases and J gave up 1 base, with 6 bases separating them. The CDR3 sequence is 12 residues long. Germline CDR1 SGDLS, CDR2 YYNGEE. CDR3 nucleotide sequence: TGTGCCAGTAACAGGAACACCGGGGAGCTGTTTTTT. Its protein is CASNRNTGELFF. Supplemented by reference TRBV9 and TRBJ2-2, the full variable domain reads DSGVTQTPKHLITATGQRVTLRCSPRSGDLSVYWYQQSLDQGLQFLIQYYNGEERAKGNILERFSAQQFPDLHSELNLSSLELGDSALYFCASNRNTGELFFGEGSRLTVL.